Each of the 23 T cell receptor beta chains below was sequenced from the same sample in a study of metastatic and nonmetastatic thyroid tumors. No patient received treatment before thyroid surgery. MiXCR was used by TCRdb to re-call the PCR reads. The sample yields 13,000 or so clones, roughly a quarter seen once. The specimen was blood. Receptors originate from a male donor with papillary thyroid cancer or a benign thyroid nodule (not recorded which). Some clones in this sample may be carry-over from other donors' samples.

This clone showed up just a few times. The CDR3 DNA reads as TGTGCCAGCAGTCCGACTAGCGACACCGGGGAGCTGTTTTTT. Its protein is CASSPTSDTGELFF. This chain connects TRBV6-2 or TRBV6-3 to TRBJ2-2; 8 bases map to TRBD2. CDR1 is MNHEY, CDR2 SVGEGT, per germline. V was pared by 5 bases and J by 3 bases, with 2 bases of the junction left unmatched. This CDR3 has 14 residues.

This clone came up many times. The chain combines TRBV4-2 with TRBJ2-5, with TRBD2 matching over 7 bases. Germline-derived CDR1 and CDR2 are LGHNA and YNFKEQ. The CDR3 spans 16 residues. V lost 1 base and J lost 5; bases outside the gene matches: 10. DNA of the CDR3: TGTGCCAGCAGCCAAGCTCTAGCGGCATTTGATGAGACCCAGTACTTC. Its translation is CASSQALAAFDETQYF.

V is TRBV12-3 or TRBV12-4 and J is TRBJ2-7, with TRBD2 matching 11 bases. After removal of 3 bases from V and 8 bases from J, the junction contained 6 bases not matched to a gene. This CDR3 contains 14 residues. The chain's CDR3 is CASSFGSGRAQQYF. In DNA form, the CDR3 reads TGTGCCAGCAGTTTTGGTAGCGGGAGGGCCCAGCAGTACTTC.

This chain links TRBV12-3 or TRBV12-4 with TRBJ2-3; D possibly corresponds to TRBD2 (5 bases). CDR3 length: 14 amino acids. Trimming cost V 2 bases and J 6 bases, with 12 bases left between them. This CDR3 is CASSLSSGEDTQYF. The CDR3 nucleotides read TGTGCCAGCAGTTTAAGTTCTGGGGAGGATACGCAGTATTTT.

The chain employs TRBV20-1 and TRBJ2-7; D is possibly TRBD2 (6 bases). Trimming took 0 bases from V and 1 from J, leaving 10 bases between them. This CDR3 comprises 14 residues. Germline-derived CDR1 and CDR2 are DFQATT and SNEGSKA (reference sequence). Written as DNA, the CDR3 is TGCAGTGCTAGAGATGGCGGGACTTCCTACGAGCAGTACTTC. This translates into CSARDGGTSYEQYF.

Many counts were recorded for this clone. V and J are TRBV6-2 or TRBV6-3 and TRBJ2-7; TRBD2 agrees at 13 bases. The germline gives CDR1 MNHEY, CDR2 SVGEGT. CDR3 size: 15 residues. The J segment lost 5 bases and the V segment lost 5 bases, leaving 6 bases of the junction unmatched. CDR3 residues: CASSRTSGSSDEQYF. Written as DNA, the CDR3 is TGTGCCAGCAGTCGGACTAGCGGGAGTTCTGACGAGCAGTACTTC.

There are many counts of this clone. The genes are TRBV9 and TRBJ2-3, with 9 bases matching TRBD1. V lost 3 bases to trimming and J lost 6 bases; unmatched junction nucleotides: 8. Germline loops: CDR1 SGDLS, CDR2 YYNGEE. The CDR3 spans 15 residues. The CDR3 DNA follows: TGTGCCAGCAGCGCCAGGGACAGGGTATGGGATACGCAGTATTTT. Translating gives CASSARDRVWDTQYF.

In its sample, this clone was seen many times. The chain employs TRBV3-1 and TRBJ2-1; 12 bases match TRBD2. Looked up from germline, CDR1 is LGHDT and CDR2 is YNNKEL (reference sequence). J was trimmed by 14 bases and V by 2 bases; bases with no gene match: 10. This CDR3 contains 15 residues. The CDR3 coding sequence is TGTGCCAGCAGCCAACGGCTGACTAGCGGGAGAATGGAGTTCTTC. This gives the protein CASSQRLTSGRMEFF.

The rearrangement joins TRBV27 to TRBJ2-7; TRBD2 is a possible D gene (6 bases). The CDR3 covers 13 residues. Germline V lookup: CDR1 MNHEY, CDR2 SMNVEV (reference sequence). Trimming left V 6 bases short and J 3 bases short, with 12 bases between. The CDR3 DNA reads TGTGCCAGCAGGGCCGGGAGTTTCTACGAGCAGTACTTC. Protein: CASRAGSFYEQYF.

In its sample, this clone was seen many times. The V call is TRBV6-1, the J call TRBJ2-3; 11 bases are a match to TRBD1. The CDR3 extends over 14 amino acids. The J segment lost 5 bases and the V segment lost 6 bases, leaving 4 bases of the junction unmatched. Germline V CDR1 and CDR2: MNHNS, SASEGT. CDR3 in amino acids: CASRDRGPGDTQYF. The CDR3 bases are TGTGCCAGCAGGGACAGGGGGCCGGGAGATACGCAGTATTTT.

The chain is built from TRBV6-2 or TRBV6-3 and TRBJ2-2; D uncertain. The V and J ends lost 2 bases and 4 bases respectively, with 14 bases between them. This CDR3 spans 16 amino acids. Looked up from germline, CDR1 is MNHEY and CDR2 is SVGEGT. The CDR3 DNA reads TGTGCCAGCAGTTACAGTTTTTTAGTTCGCACCGGGGAGCTGTTTTTT. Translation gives CASSYSFLVRTGELFF.

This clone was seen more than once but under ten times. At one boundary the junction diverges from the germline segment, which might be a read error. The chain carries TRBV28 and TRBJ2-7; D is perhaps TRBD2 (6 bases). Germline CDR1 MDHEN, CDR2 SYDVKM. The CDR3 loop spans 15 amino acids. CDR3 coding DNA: TGTGCCAGCAGTTTGAGGAGGGGATTCTCCCACGAGCAGTACTTC. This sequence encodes CASSLRRGFSHEQYF.

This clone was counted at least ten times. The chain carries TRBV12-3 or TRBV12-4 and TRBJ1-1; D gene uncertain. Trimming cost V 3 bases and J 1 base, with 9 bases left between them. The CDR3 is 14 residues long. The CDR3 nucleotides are TGTGCCAGCAGTTTGGTTGGGCGGAACACTGAAGCTTTCTTT. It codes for CASSLVGRNTEAFF.

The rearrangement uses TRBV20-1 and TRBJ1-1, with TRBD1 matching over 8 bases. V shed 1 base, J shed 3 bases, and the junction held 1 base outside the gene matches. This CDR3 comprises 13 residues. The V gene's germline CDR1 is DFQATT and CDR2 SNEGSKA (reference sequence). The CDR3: CSARGGQDTEAFF. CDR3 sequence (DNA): TGCAGTGCTAGAGGGGGACAGGACACTGAAGCTTTCTTT.

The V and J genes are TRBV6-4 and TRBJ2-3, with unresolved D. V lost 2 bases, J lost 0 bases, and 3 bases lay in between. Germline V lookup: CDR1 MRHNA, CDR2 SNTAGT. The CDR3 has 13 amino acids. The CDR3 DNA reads TGTGCCAGCAGTGACGGGAGCACAGATACGCAGTATTTT. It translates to CASSDGSTDTQYF.

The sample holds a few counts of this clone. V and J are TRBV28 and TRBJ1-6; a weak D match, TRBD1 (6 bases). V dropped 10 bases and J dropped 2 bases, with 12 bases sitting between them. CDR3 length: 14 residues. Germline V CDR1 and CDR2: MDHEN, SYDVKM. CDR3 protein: CAIGGAAYNSPLHF. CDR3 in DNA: TGTGCCATCGGGGGGGCGGCCTATAATTCACCCCTCCACTTT.

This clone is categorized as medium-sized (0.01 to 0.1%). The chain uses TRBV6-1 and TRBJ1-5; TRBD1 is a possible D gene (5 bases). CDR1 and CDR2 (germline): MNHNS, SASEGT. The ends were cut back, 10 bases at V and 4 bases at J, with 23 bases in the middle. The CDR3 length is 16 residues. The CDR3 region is CATEENRNFGNQPQHF. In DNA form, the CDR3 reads TGTGCCACCGAGGAGAACAGGAATTTTGGTAATCAGCCCCAGCATTTT.

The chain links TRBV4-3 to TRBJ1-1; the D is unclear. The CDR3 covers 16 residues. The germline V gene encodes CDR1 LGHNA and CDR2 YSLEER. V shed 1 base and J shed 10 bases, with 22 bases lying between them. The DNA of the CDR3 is TGCGCCAGCAGCCAAGTTGGCGACTCCACGGCCGGCGGAGCTTTCTTT. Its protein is CASSQVGDSTAGGAFF.

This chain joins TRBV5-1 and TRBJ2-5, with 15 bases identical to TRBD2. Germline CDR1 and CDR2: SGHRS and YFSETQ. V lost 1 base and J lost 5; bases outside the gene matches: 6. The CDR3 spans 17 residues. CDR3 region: CASSLMGGLAGGETQYF. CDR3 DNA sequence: TGCGCCAGCAGCTTGATGGGGGGACTAGCGGGAGGTGAGACCCAGTACTTC.

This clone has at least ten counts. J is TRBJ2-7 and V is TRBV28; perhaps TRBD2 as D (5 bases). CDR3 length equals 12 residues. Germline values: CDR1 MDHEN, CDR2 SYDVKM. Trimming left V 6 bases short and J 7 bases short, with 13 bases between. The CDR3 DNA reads TGTGCCAGCAGGGGGAGCCCTAGGGAGCAGTACTTC. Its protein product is CASRGSPREQYF.

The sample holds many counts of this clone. This CDR3 reads CASRTSGGAGDEQFF. The DNA of the CDR3 is TGTGCCAGCAGGACTAGCGGGGGGGCCGGGGATGAGCAGTTCTTC. V is TRBV6-4 and J is TRBJ2-1, with 14 bases that match TRBD2. J lost 8 bases, V lost 6 bases, and 6 bases had no gene match. Germline V gene lookup returns CDR1 MRHNA and CDR2 SNTAGT. This CDR3 is 15 amino acids long.

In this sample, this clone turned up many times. DNA for the CDR3: TGTGCCAGCAGAGAGGATGGCTACACCTTC. This translates into CASREDGYTF. The gene calls are TRBV6-1 and TRBJ1-2; D is ambiguous. This CDR3 region has 10 residues. Germline CDR1 is MNHNS and CDR2 is SASEGT. V shed 6 bases and J shed 6 bases, with 5 bases lying between them.

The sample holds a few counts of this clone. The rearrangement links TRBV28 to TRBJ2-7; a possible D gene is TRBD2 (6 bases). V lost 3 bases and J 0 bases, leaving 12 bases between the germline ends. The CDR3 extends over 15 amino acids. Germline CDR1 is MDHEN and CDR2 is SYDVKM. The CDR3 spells CASSLRRGFSYEQYF. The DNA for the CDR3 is TGTGCCAGCAGTTTGAGGAGGGGATTCTCCTACGAGCAGTACTTC.